These T cell receptor beta chains were read from a single sample in a study of vaccination and CD4 T cells after COVID-19. MiXCR, run by TCRdb on the PCR reads, gives a single entry per CDR3 protein. The sample includes 18,000 or so distinct CDR3 sequences, 42% of them seen just once. Their cognate antigens are unknown. Sample: CD4+ T cells from blood, cultured in vitro, taken before SARS-CoV-2 vaccination. Source of these receptors: a human donor who received a COVID-19 vaccine. CDR3s include the opening cysteine and the closing phenylalanine or tryptophan. The order of the fields is clone size, J gene, D gene, V gene, CDR3 DNA, CDR3 protein. A D gene is named only where the DNA matches it firmly. Expanded clones are given a class, and other clones once, few, many or no size at all.

few,TRBJ1-1,.,TRBV12-3/TRBV12-4,TGTGCCAGCAGTTTATCGGGGCGCTACACTGAAGCTTTCTTT,CASSLSGRYTEAFF
.,TRBJ2-3,.,TRBV6-5,TGTGCCAGCAGTTACTCCGGCGGGGGCAGAGATACGCAGTATTTT,CASSYSGGGRDTQYF
.,TRBJ2-5,TRBD1,TRBV25-1,TGTGCCAGCAGTGATGGGACAGGGGCGCTGAAGACCCAGTACTTC,CASSDGTGALKTQYF
.,TRBJ2-7,.,TRBV7-9,TGTGCCAGCAGCCTTGGACGCTCCTACGAGCAGTACTTC,CASSLGRSYEQYF
.,TRBJ2-5,.,TRBV5-5,TGCGCCAGCAGCTCGGGGTCAGAGACCCAGTACTTC,CASSSGSETQYF
.,TRBJ2-5,TRBD2,TRBV5-1,TGCGCCAGCAGCTTTAGCGGGGGGGCCCGGTACCAAGAGACCCAGTACTTC,CASSFSGGARYQETQYF
few,TRBJ2-7,TRBD2,TRBV28,TGTGCCAGCATTCGGGGGGGGTCCTACGAGCAGTACTTC,CASIRGGSYEQYF
.,TRBJ1-2,.,TRBV20-1,TGCAGTGCTGGGAGCAGACCCGCTAACTATGGCTACACCTTC,CSAGSRPANYGYTF
once,TRBJ1-1,.,TRBV5-1,TGCGCCAGCAGCTTGGCCTCCAGGGTAGCTACTGAAGCTTTCTTT,CASSLASRVATEAFF
few,TRBJ1-6,TRBD1,TRBV18,TGTGCCAGCTCACCTACTGGACAGGCCATGGCTGGCCCCCTCCACTTT,CASSPTGQAMAGPLHF
once,TRBJ1-1,TRBD1,TRBV12-3/TRBV12-4,TGTGCCAGCAGTTACAGGGGTTTGGCCGCTTTCTTT,CASSYRGLAAFF
.,TRBJ2-5,.,TRBV6-1,TGTGCCAGCAGCTCTGAGGGGGGGACCCAGTACTTC,CASSSEGGTQYF
few,TRBJ1-6,.,TRBV25-1,TGTGCCAGCAGTGAACAGGGAGGTAATAATTCACCCCTCCACTTT,CASSEQGGNNSPLHF
few,TRBJ1-2,.,TRBV5-4,TGTGCCAGCAGCTTGGATAACACATATGGCTACACCTTC,CASSLDNTYGYTF
few,TRBJ1-5,TRBD1,TRBV20-1,TGCAGTGCTGGGGACAGGGGAATGTCTCAGCCCCAGCATTTT,CSAGDRGMSQPQHF
few,TRBJ1-5,TRBD1,TRBV7-9,TGTGCCAGCACCTCGGACAGGGCTCAGCCCCAGCATTTT,CASTSDRAQPQHF
.,TRBJ2-7,.,TRBV5-1,TGCGCCAGCAGCTTGACAGGGACCTCCTACGAGCAGTACTTC,CASSLTGTSYEQYF
.,TRBJ2-5,.,TRBV2,TGTGCCAGCAGGGCGGGTAGCGGCACCCAAGAGACCCAGTACTTC,CASRAGSGTQETQYF
few,TRBJ1-2,.,TRBV6-1,TGTGCCAGCAGCTCCGCAGGGTCTGGCTACACCTTC,CASSSAGSGYTF
few,TRBJ2-1,.,TRBV24-1,TGTGCCACCAGTGATTTTGGACGGGGACTGTACAATGAGCAGTTCTTC,CATSDFGRGLYNEQFF
.,TRBJ1-3,.,TRBV4-1,TGCGCCAGCAGCCAAGAGGGGGGAGCGGGAAACACCATATATTTT,CASSQEGGAGNTIYF
.,TRBJ2-3,TRBD2,TRBV19,TGTGCCAGTAGTTTGGGGGGGGGCACAGATACGCAGTATTTT,CASSLGGGTDTQYF
.,TRBJ1-2,TRBD1,TRBV7-3,TGTGCCAGCAGCCGCACCGGGACAGGGAACTATGGCTACACCTTC,CASSRTGTGNYGYTF
.,TRBJ2-2,TRBD2,TRBV27,TGTGCCAGCAGTCCCGGACTAGCGGGGGAGGAGCTGTTTTTT,CASSPGLAGEELFF
.,TRBJ1-1,.,TRBV6-1,TGTGCCAGCAGTGTTATGGGGAGGAACACTGAAGCTTTCTTT,CASSVMGRNTEAFF
.,TRBJ1-6,.,TRBV2,TGTGCCAGCAGTGTTTTAAGGCAGGGATCGAGTTCACCCCTCCACTTT,CASSVLRQGSSSPLHF
.,TRBJ2-7,.,TRBV3-1,TGTGCCAGCAGCTTAAATCGGGGGCTATTTACTGAGCAGTACTTC,CASSLNRGLFTEQYF
.,TRBJ2-1,.,TRBV5-1,TGCGCCAGCAGCGACAGTTTGGGTGGTAGTGAGCAGTTCTTC,CASSDSLGGSEQFF
.,TRBJ2-7,TRBD1,TRBV5-1,TGCGCCAGCAGCTTGGAGGCAGGGGGAAACTCCTACGAGCAGTACTTC,CASSLEAGGNSYEQYF
.,TRBJ1-2,.,TRBV12-3/TRBV12-4,TGTGCCAGCACCCCGTGGGGGGAAAGTGGCTACACCTTC,CASTPWGESGYTF
few,TRBJ2-2,TRBD1,TRBV27,TGTGCCAGCAGTGGGGACAGTGGGACCGGGGAGCTGTTTTTT,CASSGDSGTGELFF
.,TRBJ2-3,.,TRBV7-2,TGTGCCAGCAGCCGGGACGGGCCCGACACAGATACGCAGTATTTT,CASSRDGPDTDTQYF